This T cell receptor (beta chain) is drawn from a study of cytomegalovirus exposure and HLA in healthy donors. Germline V gene data show CDR1 as GTSNPN and CDR2 as SVGIG (reference sequence). The CDR3 runs to 8 residues. The PCR was carried out with 60 Vbeta primers and 13 Jbeta primers. Some clones are missing from TCRdb's copy, which holds only in-frame ones; the method was immunoSEQ multiplex PCR. The data hold roughly 99,000 clones, with around 80% observed a single time. This clone occurred a few times. A junction end diverges from the germline sequence, so it may reflect a read error. The rearrangement uses TRBV30 and TRBJ2-5; 7 positions match TRBD1. The sample was PBMCs. The source of this sequence is a man between 60 and 70 years old in good health and CMV-seropositive. The CDR3 reads CASTGFNF. CDR3 in DNA: TGTGCCTCGACAGGGTTTAACTTC.